The clone carrying this T cell receptor (beta chain) was seen many times. TCRdb fed the reads into MiXCR, producing one record per CDR3 protein. The table shows 400,000 to 550,000 distinct CDR3 sequences, with about 10% occurring only once. These data belong to a study of T cell repertoires in cytomegalovirus infection. Germline-derived CDR1 and CDR2 are KGHDR and SFDVKD. The length of the CDR3 is 15 residues. Trimming took 4 bases from V and 4 from J; bases not matched to a gene: 6. The sample consisted of PBMCs. The gene calls are TRBV24-1 and TRBJ2-3; 8 nucleotides line up with TRBD1. The receptor was derived from a human donor in good health (CMV status not recorded). Some clones in this sample may be carry-over from other donors' samples. CDR3 residues: CATSDPDRVPDTQYF. The CDR3 region has the DNA TGTGCCACCAGTGACCCGGACAGGGTCCCAGATACGCAGTATTTT.